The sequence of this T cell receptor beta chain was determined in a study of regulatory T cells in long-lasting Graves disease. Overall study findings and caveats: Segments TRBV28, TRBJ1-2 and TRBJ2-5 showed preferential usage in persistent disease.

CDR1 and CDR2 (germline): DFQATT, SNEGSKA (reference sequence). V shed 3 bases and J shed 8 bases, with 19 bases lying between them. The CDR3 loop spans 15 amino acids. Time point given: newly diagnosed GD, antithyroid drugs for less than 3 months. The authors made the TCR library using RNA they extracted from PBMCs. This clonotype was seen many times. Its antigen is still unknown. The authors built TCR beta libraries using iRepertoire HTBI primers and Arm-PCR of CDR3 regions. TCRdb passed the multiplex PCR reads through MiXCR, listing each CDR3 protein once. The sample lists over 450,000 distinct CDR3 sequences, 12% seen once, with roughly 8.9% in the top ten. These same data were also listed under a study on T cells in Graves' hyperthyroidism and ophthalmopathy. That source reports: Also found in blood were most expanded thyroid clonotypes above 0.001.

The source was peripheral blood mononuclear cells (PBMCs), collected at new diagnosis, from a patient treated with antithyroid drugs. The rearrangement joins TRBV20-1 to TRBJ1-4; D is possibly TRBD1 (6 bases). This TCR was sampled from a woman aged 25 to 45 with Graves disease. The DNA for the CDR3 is TGCAGTGCTAGGGACCCACAGGGAGGAGACGAAAAACTGTTTTTT. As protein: CSARDPQGGDEKLFF.